This entry features one T cell receptor (beta chain) sequence. This sample was taken from a study of blood T cell repertoires in COVID-19. Study information: Samples came from the United States, Italy and Spain, spanning acute and convalescent COVID-19. PBMCs, B-cell-depleted T cells, or T cells were the source of the cDNA or gDNA that made up the material.

Sequenced by immunoSEQ multiplex PCR; TCRdb stores in-frame clones only, minus some. The table has roughly 100,000 clones, over 75% seen once. The sample was peripheral blood. This receptor was taken from a man over 45 with acute or convalescent COVID-19.

DNA of the CDR3: TGCGCCAGCAGCTTGGAGGCACAGCTTTATGGCTACACCTTC. Amino acids: CASSLEAQLYGYTF. The chain has TRBV5-1 and TRBJ1-2, with D hard to call. Trimming removed 0 bases at V and 5 bases at J, with 11 bases between. CDR1 SGHRS and CDR2 YFSETQ come from the germline V gene. The CDR3 covers 14 residues.